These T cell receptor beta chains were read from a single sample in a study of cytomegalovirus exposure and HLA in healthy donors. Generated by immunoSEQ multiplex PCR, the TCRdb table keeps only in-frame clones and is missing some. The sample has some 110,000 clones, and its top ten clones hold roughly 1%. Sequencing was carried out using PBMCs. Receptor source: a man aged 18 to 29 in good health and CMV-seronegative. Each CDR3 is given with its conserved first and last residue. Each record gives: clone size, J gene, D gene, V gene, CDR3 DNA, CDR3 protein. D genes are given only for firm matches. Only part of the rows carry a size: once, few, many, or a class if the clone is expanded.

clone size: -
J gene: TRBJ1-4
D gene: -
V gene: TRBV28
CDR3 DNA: TGTGCCAGCAGTTTATGGCCGGGAGGTGAAAAACTGTTTTTT
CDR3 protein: CASSLWPGGEKLFF

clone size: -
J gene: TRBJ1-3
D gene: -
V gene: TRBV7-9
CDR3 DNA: TGTGCCAGCAGACCTTCTTCAGGGACTGGAAACACCATATATTTT
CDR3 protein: CASRPSSGTGNTIYF

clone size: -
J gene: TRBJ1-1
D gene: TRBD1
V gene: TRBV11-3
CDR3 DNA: TGTGCCAGCAGCTTAGAGCCAGGGGGCGCGTCTGAAGCTTTCTTT
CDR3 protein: CASSLEPGGASEAFF

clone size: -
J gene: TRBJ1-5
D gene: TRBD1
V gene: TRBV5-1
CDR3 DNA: TGCGCCAGCCGACTAAGGACAGGAGCTAATCAGCCCCAGCATTTT
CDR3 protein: CASRLRTGANQPQHF

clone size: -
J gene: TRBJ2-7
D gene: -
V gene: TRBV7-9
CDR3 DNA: TGTGCCAGCAGCTTAGGGACAGCAGGAAAGTACTTC
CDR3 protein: CASSLGTAGKYF

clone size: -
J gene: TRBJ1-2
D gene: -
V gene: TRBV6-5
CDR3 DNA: TGTGCCAGCAGTTACTCACAACGACAGCCATATGGCTACACCTTC
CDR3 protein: CASSYSQRQPYGYTF

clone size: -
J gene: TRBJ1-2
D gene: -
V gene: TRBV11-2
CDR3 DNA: TGTGCCAGCAGCCCAGCGGGGATAAAGCATGGCTACACCTTC
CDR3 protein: CASSPAGIKHGYTF

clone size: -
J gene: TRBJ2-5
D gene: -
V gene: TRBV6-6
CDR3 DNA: TGTGCCAGCAGAACCAGGGGAGGGGAGACCCAGTACTTC
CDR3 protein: CASRTRGGETQYF

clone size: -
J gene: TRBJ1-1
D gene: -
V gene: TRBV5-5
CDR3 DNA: TGTGCCAGCAGCTCCCATTCGGGGGATGAAGCTTTCTTT
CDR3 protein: CASSSHSGDEAFF

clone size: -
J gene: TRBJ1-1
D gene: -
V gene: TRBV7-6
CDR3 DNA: TGTGCCAGCAGCTTAGTCCTTAACACTGAAGCTTTCTTT
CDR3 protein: CASSLVLNTEAFF

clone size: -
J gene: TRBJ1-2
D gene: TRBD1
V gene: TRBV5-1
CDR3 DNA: TGCGCCAGCAGCTCCCTCGCGACAGGGGGCGCGGTTGGCTACACCTTC
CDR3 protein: CASSSLATGGAVGYTF

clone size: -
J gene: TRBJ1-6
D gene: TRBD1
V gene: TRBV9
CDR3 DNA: TGTGCCAGCAGCGCGACAGGGAGCTCCTATAATTCACCCCTCCACTTT
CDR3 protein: CASSATGSSYNSPLHF

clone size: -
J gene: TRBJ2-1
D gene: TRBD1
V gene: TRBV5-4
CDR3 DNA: TGTGCCAGCAGCTTCCCGGGACAGTACAATGAGCAGTTCTTC
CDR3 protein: CASSFPGQYNEQFF

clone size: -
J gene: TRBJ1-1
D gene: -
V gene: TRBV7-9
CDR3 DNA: TGTGCCAGCAGCTTAAGGGGGAACACTGAAGCTTTCTTT
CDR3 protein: CASSLRGNTEAFF

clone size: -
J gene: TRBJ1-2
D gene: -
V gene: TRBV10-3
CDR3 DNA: TGTGCCATCAGTGAGTCGACGGTTAGCGGCTACACCTTC
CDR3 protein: CAISESTVSGYTF

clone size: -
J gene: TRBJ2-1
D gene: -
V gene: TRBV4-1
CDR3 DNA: TGCGCCAGCAGCCAAGAGCCCGGGGGCTCCTACAATGAGCAGTTCTTC
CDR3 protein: CASSQEPGGSYNEQFF

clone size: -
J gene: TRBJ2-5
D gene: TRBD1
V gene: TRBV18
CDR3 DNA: TGTGCCAGCTCACCAAGAGGGGGCAGAGAGACCCAGTACTTC
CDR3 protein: CASSPRGGRETQYF

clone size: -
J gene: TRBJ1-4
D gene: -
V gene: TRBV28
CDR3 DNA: TGTGCCAGCAGTCCCCTGGGGAGTCCTAATGAAAAACTGTTTTTT
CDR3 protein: CASSPLGSPNEKLFF

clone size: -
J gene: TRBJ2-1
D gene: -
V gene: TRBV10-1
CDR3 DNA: TGCGCCAGCAAACCTATGAGCGCGTCCTCCTACAATGAGCAGTTCTTC
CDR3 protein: CASKPMSASSYNEQFF

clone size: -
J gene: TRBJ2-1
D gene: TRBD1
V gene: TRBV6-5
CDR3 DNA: TGTGCCAGCAGTTTGACAGGGGGACAGAACAATGAGCAGTTCTTC
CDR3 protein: CASSLTGGQNNEQFF

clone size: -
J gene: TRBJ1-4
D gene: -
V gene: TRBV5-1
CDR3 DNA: TGCGCCAGCAGCTTGGAAAAACAGGAAAAACTGTTTTTT
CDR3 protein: CASSLEKQEKLFF

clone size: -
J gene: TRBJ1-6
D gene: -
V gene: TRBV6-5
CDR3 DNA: TGTGCCAGCAGTTGGATCCCGACATATAATTCACCCCTCCACTTT
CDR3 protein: CASSWIPTYNSPLHF

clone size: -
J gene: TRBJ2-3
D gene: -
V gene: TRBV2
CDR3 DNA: TGTGCCAGCAGACTAGAGTGGAATACGCAGTATTTT
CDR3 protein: CASRLEWNTQYF

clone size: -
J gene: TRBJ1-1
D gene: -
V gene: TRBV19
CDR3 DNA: TGTGCCAGTAGTATGGTTCAGGGCCCGTCCACTGAAGCTTTCTTT
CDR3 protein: CASSMVQGPSTEAFF

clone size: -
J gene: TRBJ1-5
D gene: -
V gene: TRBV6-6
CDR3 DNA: TGTGCCAGCAGTTACTCGAGGAGCAATCAGCCCCAGCATTTT
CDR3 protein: CASSYSRSNQPQHF

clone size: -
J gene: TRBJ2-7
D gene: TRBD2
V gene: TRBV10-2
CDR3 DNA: TGCGCCAGCAGGGCTAGCGGACTAACCTACGAGCAGTACTTC
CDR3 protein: CASRASGLTYEQYF

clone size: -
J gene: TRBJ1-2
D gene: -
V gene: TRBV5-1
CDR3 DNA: TGCGCCAGCAGCTTGGCCGGGTCGGGATTACGGGGCTACACCTTC
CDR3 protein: CASSLAGSGLRGYTF

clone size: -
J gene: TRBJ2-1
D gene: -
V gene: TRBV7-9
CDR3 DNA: TGTGCCAGCAGCTTAGGACCGGTCGCGGAATACAATGAGCAGTTCTTC
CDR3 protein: CASSLGPVAEYNEQFF

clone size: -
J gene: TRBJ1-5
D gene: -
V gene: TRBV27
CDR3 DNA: TGTGCCAGCAGTTCCTCGGGGTACAATCAGCCCCAGCATTTT
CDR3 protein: CASSSSGYNQPQHF

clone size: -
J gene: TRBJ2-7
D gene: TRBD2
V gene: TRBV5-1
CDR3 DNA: TGCGCCAGCAGCCAGCGGACTAGTTCCTACGAGCAGTACTTC
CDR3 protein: CASSQRTSSYEQYF

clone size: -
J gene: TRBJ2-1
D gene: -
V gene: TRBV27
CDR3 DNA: TGTGCCAGCAGTTTTGGACGGGGCAATGAGCAGTTCTTC
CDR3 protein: CASSFGRGNEQFF

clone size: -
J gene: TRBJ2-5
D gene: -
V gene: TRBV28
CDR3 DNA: TGTGCCAGCAGTTTATTGTCCTCGGAGACCCAGTACTTC
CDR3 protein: CASSLLSSETQYF

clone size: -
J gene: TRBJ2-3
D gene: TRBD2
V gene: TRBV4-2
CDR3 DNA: TGTGCCAGCAGCCTGACTAGCGCCACAGATACGCAGTATTTT
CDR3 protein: CASSLTSATDTQYF

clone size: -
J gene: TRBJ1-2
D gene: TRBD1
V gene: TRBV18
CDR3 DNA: TGTGCCAGCTCACCGCAGGGGGCCACTAACTATGGCTACACCTTC
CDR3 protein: CASSPQGATNYGYTF

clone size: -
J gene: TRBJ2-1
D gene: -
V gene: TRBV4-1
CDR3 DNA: TGCGCCAGCAGGAGTTTGGTTCTATATGAGCAGTTCTTC
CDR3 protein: CASRSLVLYEQFF

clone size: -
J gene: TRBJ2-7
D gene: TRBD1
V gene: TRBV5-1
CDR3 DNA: TGCGCCAGCAGCCTAGGACAGGGTTTCTACGAGCAGTACTTC
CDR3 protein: CASSLGQGFYEQYF

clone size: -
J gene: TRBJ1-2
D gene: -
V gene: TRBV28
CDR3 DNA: TGTGCCAGCACCTACCCTTCTAACTATGGCTACACCTTC
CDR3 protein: CASTYPSNYGYTF

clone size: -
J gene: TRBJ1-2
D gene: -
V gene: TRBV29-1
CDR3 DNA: TGCAGCGTTGAAGGTGGGGAGGGGATCTATGGCTACACCTTC
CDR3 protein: CSVEGGEGIYGYTF

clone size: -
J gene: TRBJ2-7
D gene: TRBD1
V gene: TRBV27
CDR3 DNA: TGTGCCAGCGCTAACAGGGGGATCTACGAGCAGTACTTC
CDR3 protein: CASANRGIYEQYF

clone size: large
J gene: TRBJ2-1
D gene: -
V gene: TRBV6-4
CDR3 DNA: TGTGCCAGCAGTGACCGACTAGAGGGTAATGAGCAGTTCTTC
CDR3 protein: CASSDRLEGNEQFF

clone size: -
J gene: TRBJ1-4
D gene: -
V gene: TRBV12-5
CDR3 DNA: TGTGCTAGTGATGATCCACAGTTACTTAATGAAAAACTGTTTTTT
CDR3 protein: CASDDPQLLNEKLFF

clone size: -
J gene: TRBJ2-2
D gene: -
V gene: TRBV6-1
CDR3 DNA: TGTGCCAGCAGTGAAGGACCGGACTTACCCGGGGAGCTGTTTTTT
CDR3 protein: CASSEGPDLPGELFF

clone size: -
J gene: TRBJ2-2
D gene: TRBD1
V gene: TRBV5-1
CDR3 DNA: TGCGCCAGCAGCCCCAGGGGACAGCTATCGAACACCGGGGAGCTGTTTTTT
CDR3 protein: CASSPRGQLSNTGELFF

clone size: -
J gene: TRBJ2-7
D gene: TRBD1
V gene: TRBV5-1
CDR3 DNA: TGCGCCACCGCCCCGGGACAGGGTTCCTACGAGCAGTACTTC
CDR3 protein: CATAPGQGSYEQYF

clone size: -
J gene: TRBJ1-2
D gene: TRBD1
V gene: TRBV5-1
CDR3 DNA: TGCGCCAGCAGCTTCGGGACAGGGGAGGGATATGGCTACACCTTC
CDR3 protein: CASSFGTGEGYGYTF

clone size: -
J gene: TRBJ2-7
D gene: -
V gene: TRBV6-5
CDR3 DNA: TGTGCCAGCAGTTACTCAGGGGTCTACGAGCAGTACTTC
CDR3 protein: CASSYSGVYEQYF

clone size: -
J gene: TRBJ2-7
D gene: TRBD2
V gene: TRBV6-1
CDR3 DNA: TGTGCCAGCAGGGACACGCGGGAGGCGCCCTACGAGCAGTACTTC
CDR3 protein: CASRDTREAPYEQYF

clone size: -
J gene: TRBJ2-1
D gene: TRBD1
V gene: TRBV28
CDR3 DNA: TGTGCCAGCAGCCTCTACGCCGGGACAGGGAGTGACAATGAGCAGTTCTTC
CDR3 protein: CASSLYAGTGSDNEQFF

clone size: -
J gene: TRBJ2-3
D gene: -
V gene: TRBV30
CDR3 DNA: TGTGCCTGGAGTGCGGTTAACGAGGGAGATACGCAGTATTTT
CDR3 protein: CAWSAVNEGDTQYF

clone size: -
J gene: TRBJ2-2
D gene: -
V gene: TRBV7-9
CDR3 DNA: TGTGCCAGCAGCTCCCTTAGTCCGGGGATCGGGGAGCTGTTTTTT
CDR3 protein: CASSSLSPGIGELFF

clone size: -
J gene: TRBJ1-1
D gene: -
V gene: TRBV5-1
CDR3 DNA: TGCGCCAGCAGCTTAACAGGGAACACTGAAGCTTTCTTT
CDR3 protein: CASSLTGNTEAFF

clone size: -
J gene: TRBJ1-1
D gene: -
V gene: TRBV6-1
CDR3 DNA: TGTGCCAGCAGAAACCCCGGGAAGTATATGACTGAAGCTTTCTTT
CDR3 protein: CASRNPGKYMTEAFF

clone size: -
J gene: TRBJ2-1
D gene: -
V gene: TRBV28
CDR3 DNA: TGTGCCAGCAGTTCCCAGGGGAGCTCCTACAATGAGCAGTTCTTC
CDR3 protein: CASSSQGSSYNEQFF

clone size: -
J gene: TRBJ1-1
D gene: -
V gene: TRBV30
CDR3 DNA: TGTGCCTGGAGTCCTTTAAGGAGGAACACTGAAGCTTTCTTT
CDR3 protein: CAWSPLRRNTEAFF

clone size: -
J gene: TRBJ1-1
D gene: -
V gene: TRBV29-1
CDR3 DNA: TGCAGCGTTGAACTCGGCGGCCCCGAGCACACTGAAGCTTTCTTT
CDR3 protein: CSVELGGPEHTEAFF

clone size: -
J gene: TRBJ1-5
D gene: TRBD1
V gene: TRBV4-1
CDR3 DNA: TGCGCCAGCAGCCAAGAGGATCACCGACAGGGGGCCGGAAGGCCCCAGCATTTT
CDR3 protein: CASSQEDHRQGAGRPQHF

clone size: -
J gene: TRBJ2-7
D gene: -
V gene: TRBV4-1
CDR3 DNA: TGCGCCAGCAGCCGCACCCCCGCGGCTGACGAGCAGTACTTC
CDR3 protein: CASSRTPAADEQYF

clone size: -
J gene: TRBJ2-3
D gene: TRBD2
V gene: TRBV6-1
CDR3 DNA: TGTGCCAGCAGTGACCCGACTAGCGGTACGCAGTATTTT
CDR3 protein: CASSDPTSGTQYF

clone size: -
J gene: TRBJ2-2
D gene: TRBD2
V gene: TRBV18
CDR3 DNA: TGTGCCAGCTCACAGGAGGTGTGGCCTAGCGGCGGGGAGCTGTTTTTT
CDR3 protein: CASSQEVWPSGGELFF

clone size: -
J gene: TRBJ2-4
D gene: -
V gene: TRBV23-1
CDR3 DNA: TGCGCCAGCAGTCAAGACCCAAATCCCATTGACACAGGGTACCTAGCCAAAAACATTCAGTACTTC
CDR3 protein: CASSQDPNPIDTGYLAKNIQYF